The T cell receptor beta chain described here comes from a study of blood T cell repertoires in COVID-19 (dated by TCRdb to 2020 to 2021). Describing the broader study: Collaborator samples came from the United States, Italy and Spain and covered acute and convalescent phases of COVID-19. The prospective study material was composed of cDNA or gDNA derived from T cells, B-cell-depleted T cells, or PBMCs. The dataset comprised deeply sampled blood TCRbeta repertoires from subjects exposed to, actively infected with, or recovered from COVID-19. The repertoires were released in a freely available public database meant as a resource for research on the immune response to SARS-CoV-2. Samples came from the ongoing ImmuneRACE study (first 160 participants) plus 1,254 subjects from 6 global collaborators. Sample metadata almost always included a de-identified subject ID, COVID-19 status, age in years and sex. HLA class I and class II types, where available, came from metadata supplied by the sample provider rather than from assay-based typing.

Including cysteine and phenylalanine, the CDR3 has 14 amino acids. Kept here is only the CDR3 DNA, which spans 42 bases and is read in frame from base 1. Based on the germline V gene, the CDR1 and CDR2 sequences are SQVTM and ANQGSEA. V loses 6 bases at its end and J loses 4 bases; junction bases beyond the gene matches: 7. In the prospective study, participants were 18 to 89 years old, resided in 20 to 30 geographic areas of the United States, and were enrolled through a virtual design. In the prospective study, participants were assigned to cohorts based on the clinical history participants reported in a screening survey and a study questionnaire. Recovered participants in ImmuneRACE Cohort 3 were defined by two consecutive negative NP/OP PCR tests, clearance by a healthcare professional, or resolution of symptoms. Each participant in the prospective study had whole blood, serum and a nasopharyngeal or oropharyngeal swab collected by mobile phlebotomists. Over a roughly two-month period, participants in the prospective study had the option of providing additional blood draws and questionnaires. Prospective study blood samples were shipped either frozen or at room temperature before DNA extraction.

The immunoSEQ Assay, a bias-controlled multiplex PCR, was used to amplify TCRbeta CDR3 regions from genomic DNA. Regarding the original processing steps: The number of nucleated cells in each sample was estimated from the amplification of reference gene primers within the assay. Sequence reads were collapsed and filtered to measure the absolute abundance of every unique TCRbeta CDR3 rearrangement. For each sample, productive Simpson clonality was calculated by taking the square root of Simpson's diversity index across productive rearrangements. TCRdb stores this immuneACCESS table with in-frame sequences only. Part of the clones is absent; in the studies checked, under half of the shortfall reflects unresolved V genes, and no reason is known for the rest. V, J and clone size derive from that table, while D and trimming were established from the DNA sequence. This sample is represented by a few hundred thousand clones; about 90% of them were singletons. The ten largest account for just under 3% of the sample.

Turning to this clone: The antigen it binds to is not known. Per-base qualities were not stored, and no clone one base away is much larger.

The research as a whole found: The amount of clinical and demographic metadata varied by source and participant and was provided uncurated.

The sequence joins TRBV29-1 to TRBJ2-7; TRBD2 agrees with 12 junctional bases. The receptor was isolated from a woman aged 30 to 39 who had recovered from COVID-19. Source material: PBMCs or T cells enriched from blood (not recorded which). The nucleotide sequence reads TGCAGCGTGCTTGGGACTAGCGGGCCGTACGAGCAGTACTTC. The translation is CSVLGTSGPYEQYF.